This TCR beta chain appears in the sequencing data of a study of immune evolution from preneoplasia to lung adenocarcinoma. Notes on this clone: One end of the junction varies from germline; a read error may be responsible.

CDR1 and CDR2 (germline): LNHDA, SQIVND (reference sequence). This CDR3 contains 14 residues. TCRdb's table, derived via immunoSEQ multiplex PCR, lists solely in-frame clones and lacks some. There are 5,000 to 7,000 clones in the sample; roughly 80% occur only once, and around 6% lies in the top ten. Patient tissue came from resections in Japan or China, 2014–2017. The genes are TRBV19 and TRBJ1-2; TRBD1 matches at 7 bases. The receptor's source is a donor older than 65 with lung adenocarcinoma. What was sequenced was FFPE adjacent normal lung tissue. The CDR3 DNA is TGTGCCAGTAGTATGTACAGGGGCGCAAGCGGCTACACCTTT. It yields the protein CASSMYRGASGYTF.